This T cell receptor (beta chain) was recovered during a study of blood T cells in healthy people across ages (dated by TCRdb to the mid-2010s). Notes on the research overall: In model experiments, template switching captured about one uniquely barcoded TCR beta cDNA molecule for every two T cells. Donors of different ages were randomly distributed across sequencing lanes to avoid experimental bias. The study measured age-related changes in TCR beta repertoire diversity using deep sequencing normalized with unique cDNA molecular identifiers. Using the same blood draw, the study looked at two additional independent replicas of 1 million unique cDNA reads for two donors, one aged 18 to 30 and the other aged 80 or older. The donors were divided into four age groups: young (average approximately 17 years), middle-aged (about 39), aged (62) and long-lived (approximately 74). Study-level results and caveats: Compared with the aged group, more naive CD4+ T cells, fewer expanded clones and increased TCR diversity were shown by the long-lived group, suggesting age selection. Estimates of total diversity based on one million sequenced T cells were regarded as lower bounds and as underestimates. Since profiling was done on bulk unsorted PBMCs, naive and antigen-experienced compartments could not be conclusively compared. Because the CMV infection status of the donors was unknown, age-related changes in expanded clonotypes may potentially have been confounded. Observed TCR beta diversity correlated strongly with the percentage of naive T cells measured by flow cytometry. Observed TCR beta diversity per million T cells fell roughly linearly with age, and a significant reduction was already apparent by age roughly 40.

As concerns this clonotype: There is no known antigen for this receptor. No much larger clone exists at a distance of one base, and base qualities are not known.

The library was prepared using 5' RACE. Sequencing instrument: Illumina HiSeq 2500. A second roughly 6 to 12 cycle PCR used a sample-barcoded 5' primer and a J-beta primer mix. Each TCR beta cDNA molecule received a unique molecular identifier from a template-switch 5' adaptor carrying 12 random nucleotides. Each sample yielded at least 2.5 million CDR3-containing paired-end reads. The Mint cDNA synthesis kit, primed by a TRBC-specific oligonucleotide, was used to synthesize first-strand cDNA from all RNA. All cDNA was treated with uracil-DNA glycosylase and then went through a first 18-cycle PCR with the universal primers M1SS and BC2_uni_R. In the original analysis: Normalization of each sample was performed by random selection of 1 million high-quality reads, each carrying a distinct molecular identifier. Instead of being binned into consensus sequences, reads with shared molecular identifiers were discarded. MiTCR, set to a Q25 quality threshold and the strictest error-elimination algorithm, was used for CDR3 identification, clonotype clustering and error correction. A nonparametric unseen species model with Euler transformation was used to estimate a lower bound on total TCR beta diversity. TCRdb trimmed the raw reads at Q25, called clones with MiXCR and kept productive beta chains. Rows are combined by CDR3 protein, so each entry shows the most common genes and DNA. TCRdb, not the original authors, processed these V and J calls. The sample table records 850,000 to 1,000,000 distinct CDR3 sequences; roughly 47% of these occur just once. The top ten hold 20% to 25% of the sample.

CDR1 and CDR2 are read off the germline V gene as SGHTA and FQGNSA. Trimming removed 1 base from V and 4 bases from J, leaving 10 bases between the germline ends. The CDR3 numbers 14 residues from cysteine through phenylalanine. The DNA shown is the 42-base CDR3, in frame from base 1. The donors were around 39 Caucasian individuals from Russia, aged roughly 6 to 100 years, who were systemically healthy. Each donor gave roughly 9.5 milliliters of peripheral blood, collected into EDTA-treated Vacutainer tubes. Ficoll-Paque density-gradient centrifugation was used to isolate PBMCs, with at least 6.5 million obtained per sample. Trizol reagent was used to extract total RNA from the PBMCs, yielding at least 6 micrograms per sample. For every donor, an aliquot of PBMCs went through flow cytometry to measure the percentages of naive CD45RAhigh/CD27high T cells.

The receptor was isolated from an older woman in good health. The chain is encoded by TRBV7-2 joined to TRBJ1-1; the D segment cannot be called with confidence. Sample: blood. CDR3 sequence: CASSLDPTSTEAFF. The DNA sequence is as follows: TGTGCCAGCAGCTTAGATCCAACTTCCACTGAAGCTTTCTTT.